Given below is one T cell receptor beta chain in context. Its antigen remains unknown. The CDR3 consists of 15 residues. Trimming cost V 2 bases and J 7 bases, with 12 bases left between them. CDR1 MNHNS and CDR2 SASEGT come from the germline V gene. This record comes from a study of T cell responses to AZD1222 COVID-19 vaccine. General study points: Repertoires were collected only later (after the peak T cell response had occurred). At baseline, seropositivity was found in only a handful of AZD1222 recipients. White British donors predominated, females outnumbered males, and clonal diversity was possibly underestimated. Spike-specific TCR breadth and depth rose after two AZD1222 doses.

Data came from immunoSEQ multiplex PCR; TCRdb stores just in-frame clones and leaves some out. The sample consists of 150,000 to 200,000 clones, 70% to 90% of them appearing once. J is TRBJ1-6 and V is TRBV6-1, with D maybe TRBD1 (5 bases). The receptor comes from an adult who received the AZD1222 COVID-19 vaccine. The specimen was peripheral blood, collected 28 days after the second AZD1222 dose. The CDR3 region is CASSEITQGNSPLHF. The CDR3 bases are TGTGCCAGCAGTGAAATCACCCAGGGAAATTCACCCCTCCACTTT.